The entry below gives a single TCR beta chain sequence along with its context. Under the authors' procedure: Amplification from reference gene primers served as the basis for estimated nucleated cell counts. The data were produced by immunoSEQ multiplex PCR, yet TCRdb's version contains in-frame clones alone and is incomplete. The D gene and trimming were derived from the DNA, and the V and J assignments and clone size from that table. The sample yields around 130,000 clones, more than 70% seen once. The sample comes from a study of blood T cell repertoires in COVID-19. Study details: Donors in the United States, Italy and Spain gave samples during acute or convalescent COVID-19.

Per the germline V gene, CDR1 is SGHAT and CDR2 is FQNNGV. With 5 bases removed from V and 0 bases from J, the gap between germline ends came to 11 bases. This CDR3 contains 16 residues. This sequence joins TRBV11-2 and TRBJ2-6; D is unclear. The sequence derives from a woman in her twenties or thirties who had recovered from COVID-19. Sequenced: peripheral blood. CDR3 sequence: CASSSPLPSGANVLTF. The CDR3 DNA follows: TGTGCCAGCAGCAGCCCACTCCCCTCTGGGGCCAACGTCCTGACTTTC.